This T cell receptor beta chain came from a study of Ad26.COV2.S vaccination and SARS-CoV-2 variants. Per germline, CDR1 GTSNPN and CDR2 SVGIG (reference sequence). V was clipped by 3 bases and J by 7 bases, with 15 bases between them. This CDR3 is 14 amino acids long. Study findings and constraints: Substantial post-vaccination breadth of spike-specific CD8+ and CD4+ T cell responses was reported. Placebo recipients had lower spike-specific TCR breadth than vaccine recipients.

Libraries were prepared by immunoSEQ multiplex PCR; TCRdb keeps only in-frame clonotypes and omits some of them. This table has around 240,000 clones, over 75% appearing once. As for this clone: Its antigen is not identified.

Treatment here: some 20 received Ad26.COV2.S at low or high dose, single or two shots; 5 received placebo; per-sample allocation not given. Collection of the samples took place on day 63 after the first injection of vaccine or placebo. Vaccination used an Ad26 vector expressing Wuhan-strain SARS-CoV-2 spike. The sequencing used peripheral blood, collected in a trial of Ad26.COV2.S vaccine versus placebo. The chain employs TRBV30 and TRBJ1-4; D not certain. The origin of this receptor is a person between 18 and 59 years old who received the Ad26.COV2.S COVID-19 vaccine or a placebo. The CDR3 sequence: CAWSPLDLREKLFF. CDR3 DNA sequence: TGTGCCTGGAGCCCCCTCGACCTCCGTGAAAAACTGTTTTTT.